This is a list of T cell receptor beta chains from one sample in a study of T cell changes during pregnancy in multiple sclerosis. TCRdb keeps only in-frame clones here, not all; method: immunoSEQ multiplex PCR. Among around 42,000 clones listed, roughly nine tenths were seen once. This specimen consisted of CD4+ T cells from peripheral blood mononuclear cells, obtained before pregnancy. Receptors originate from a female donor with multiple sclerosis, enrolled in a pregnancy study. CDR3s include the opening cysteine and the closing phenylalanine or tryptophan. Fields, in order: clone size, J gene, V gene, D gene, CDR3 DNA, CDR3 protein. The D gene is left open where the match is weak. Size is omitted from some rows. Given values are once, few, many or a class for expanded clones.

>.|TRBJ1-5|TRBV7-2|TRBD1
TGTGCCAGCAGCCCGACAGGGAATCAGCCCCAGCATTTT
CASSPTGNQPQHF
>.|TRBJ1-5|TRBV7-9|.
TGTGCCAGCAGCAGAGGAGGGGGCAATCAGCCCCAGCATTTT
CASSRGGGNQPQHF
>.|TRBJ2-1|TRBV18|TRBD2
TGTGCCAGCTCACCAGGGACTAGCGGGGCGGGTGAGCAGTTCTTC
CASSPGTSGAGEQFF
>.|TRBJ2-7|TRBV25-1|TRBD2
TGTGCCAGCAGTCTACCGGGACTAGCGCTGAACGAGCAGTACTTC
CASSLPGLALNEQYF
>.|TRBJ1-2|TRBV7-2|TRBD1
TGTGCCAGCAGCCCCTCCGCCCCGGGACAGGGGGTTAGTTATGGCTACACCTTC
CASSPSAPGQGVSYGYTF
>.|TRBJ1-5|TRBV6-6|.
TGTGCCAGCAGTTGGGAGAGGGATCAGCCCCAGCATTTT
CASSWERDQPQHF
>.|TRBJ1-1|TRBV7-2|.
TGTGCCAGCAGCTTAGTGAGAGGGAACACTGAAGCTTTCTTT
CASSLVRGNTEAFF
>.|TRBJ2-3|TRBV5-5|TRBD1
TGTGCCAGCAGGCCGACCCGGGACAGGGTGATTGCAGATACGCAGTATTTT
CASRPTRDRVIADTQYF
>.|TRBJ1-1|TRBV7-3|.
TGTGCCAGCAGACTATCCCAGGGCACTGAAGCTTTCTTT
CASRLSQGTEAFF
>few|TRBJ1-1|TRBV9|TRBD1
TGTGCCAGCAGCCTACGGACAGGTCCCAAGCAAGCTTTCTTT
CASSLRTGPKQAFF
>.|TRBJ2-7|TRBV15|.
TGTGCCACCAGCAGAGAACGTCTACAGGTAAACGAGCAGTACTTC
CATSRERLQVNEQYF
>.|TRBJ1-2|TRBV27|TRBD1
TGTGCCAGCAGACCTAGACAGGGGGGATCCTATGGCTACACCTTC
CASRPRQGGSYGYTF
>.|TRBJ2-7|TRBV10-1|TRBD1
TGCGCCAGTTCCGGGACAGGGGTATCCTACGAGCAGTACTTC
CASSGTGVSYEQYF
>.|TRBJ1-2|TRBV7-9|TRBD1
TGTGCCAGCAGCTTAGCACCGACAGGGTCGGGTGGCTACACCTTC
CASSLAPTGSGGYTF
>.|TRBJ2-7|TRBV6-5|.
TGTGCCAGCAGCTCCGGGACATTAGGCTCCTACGAGCAGTACTTC
CASSSGTLGSYEQYF
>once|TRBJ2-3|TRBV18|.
TGTGCCAGCTCACCACTTGTCTTCCGGAGGGCAGACACAGATACGCAGTATTTT
CASSPLVFRRADTDTQYF
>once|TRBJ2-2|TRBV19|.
TGTGCCAGTAGTATGGCCCGCTTCGCAGACAGGAGTACCGGGGAGCTGTTTTTT
CASSMARFADRSTGELFF
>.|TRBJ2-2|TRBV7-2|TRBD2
TGTGCCAGCAGCTTAGCCCCGGCGCTACGGGGGGCGAACACCGGGGAGCTGTTTTTT
CASSLAPALRGANTGELFF
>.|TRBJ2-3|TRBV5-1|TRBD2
TGCGCCAGCAGCTTTGGGACTAGCGGGGAGGGAGATACGCAGTATTTT
CASSFGTSGEGDTQYF
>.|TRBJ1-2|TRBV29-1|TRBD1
TGCAGCACCCGACAGGGGGATGGCTACACCTTC
CSTRQGDGYTF
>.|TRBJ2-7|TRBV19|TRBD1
TGTGCCAGTAGTGACAGGGCAGTCTACGAGCAGTACTTC
CASSDRAVYEQYF
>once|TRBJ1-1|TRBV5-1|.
TGCGCCAGCAGTATGGTGGGGGGGCACGAAGCTTTCTTT
CASSMVGGHEAFF
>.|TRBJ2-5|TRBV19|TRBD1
TGTGCCAGTAGTTTAGGGGGCGCGACCCAGTACTTC
CASSLGGATQYF
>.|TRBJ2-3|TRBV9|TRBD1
TGTGCCAGCAGCGTAGCGGTTACAGGGGTTGGGACAGATACGCAGTATTTT
CASSVAVTGVGTDTQYF
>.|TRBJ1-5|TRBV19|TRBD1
TGTGCCAGTAGTATAGAAAATGGACGGGCCGGGACAGGGGGCCGACAGCCCCAGCATTTT
CASSIENGRAGTGGRQPQHF
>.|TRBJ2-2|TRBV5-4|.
TGTGCCAGCAGCTCCGCATGGGGAGAGGGTCACACCGGGGAGCTGTTTTTT
CASSSAWGEGHTGELFF
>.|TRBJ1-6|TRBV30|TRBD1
TGTGCCTGGAAAAGTCTGGACAGGGATAATTCACCCCTCCACTTT
CAWKSLDRDNSPLHF
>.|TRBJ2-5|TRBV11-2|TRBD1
TGTGCCAGCAGCCAAGACAGGGGCGAGACCCAGTACTTC
CASSQDRGETQYF
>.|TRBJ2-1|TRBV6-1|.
TGTGCCAGCAGTGGTCTTGAGCAGTTCTTC
CASSGLEQFF
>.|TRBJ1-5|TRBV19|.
TGTGCCAGTAGTATAAAAGGGTACGGAGGGTCCGCTAGCAATCAGCCCCAGCATTTT
CASSIKGYGGSASNQPQHF
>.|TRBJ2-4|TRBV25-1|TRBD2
TGTGCCAGCACTAGCGGGGGGCATAGAAACATTCAGTACTTC
CASTSGGHRNIQYF
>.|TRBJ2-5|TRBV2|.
TGTGCCAGCAGTGAAGCGGCTTTGCGGGTGGGGGGAGAGACCCAGTACTTC
CASSEAALRVGGETQYF
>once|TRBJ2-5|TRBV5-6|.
TGTGCCAGCAGCGGGGGACTCCGGGAGACCCAGTACTTC
CASSGGLRETQYF
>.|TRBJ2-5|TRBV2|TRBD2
TGTGCCAGCAGGGGCGGGAGCTTAGAGACCCAGTACTTC
CASRGGSLETQYF
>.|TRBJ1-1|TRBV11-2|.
TGTGCCAGCAGCTTAGTCCTAACTTTCTTT
CASSLVLTFF
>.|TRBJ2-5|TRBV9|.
TGTGCCAGCAGCGGGAGTTCTAGTGCAGAGACCCAGTACTTC
CASSGSSSAETQYF
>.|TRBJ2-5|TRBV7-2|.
TGTGCCAGCAGCCGCGATGGACTATTCATAGAGACCCAGTACTTC
CASSRDGLFIETQYF
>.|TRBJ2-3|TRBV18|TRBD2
TGTGCCAGCTCCCCAAGCGGGGCTAGCACAGATACGCAGTATTTT
CASSPSGASTDTQYF
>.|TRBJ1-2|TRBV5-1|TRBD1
TGCGCCAGCAGCTTGCATCGGGACAGGGGGCGCGCGGTCTATGGCTACACCTTC
CASSLHRDRGRAVYGYTF
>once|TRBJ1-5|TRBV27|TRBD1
TGTGCCAGCAGTTTAACCCCTCTGAGGGACAGGGACCAGCCCCAGCATTTT
CASSLTPLRDRDQPQHF
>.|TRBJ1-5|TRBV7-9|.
TGTGCCAGCAGCTTACAGTGGGGAGGGGGCAATCAGCCCCAGCATTTT
CASSLQWGGGNQPQHF
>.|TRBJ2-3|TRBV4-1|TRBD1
TGCGCCAGCAGCAAAAGACAGGGGACCACAGATACGCAGTATTTT
CASSKRQGTTDTQYF
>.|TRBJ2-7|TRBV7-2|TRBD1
TGTGCCAGCAGCTTGGCTGGGGGACAGGGTTACGAGCAGTACTTC
CASSLAGGQGYEQYF
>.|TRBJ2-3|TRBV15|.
TGTGCCACCAGCAGAGAACCCCCCAATAGGGGGGATACGCAGTATTTT
CATSREPPNRGDTQYF
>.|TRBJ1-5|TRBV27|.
TGTGCCAGCAGTTTCCAGGGAAGGAGCAATCAGCCCCAGCATTTT
CASSFQGRSNQPQHF
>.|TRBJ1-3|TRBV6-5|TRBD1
TGTGCCAGCAGGACAGGGTTTGGAAACACCATATATTTT
CASRTGFGNTIYF
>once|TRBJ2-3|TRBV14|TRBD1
TGTGCCAGCAGCCCAACGACAGGGTTGGGAATTGCGCAGTATTTT
CASSPTTGLGIAQYF
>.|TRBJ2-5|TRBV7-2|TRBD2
TGTGCCAGCAGCCTTAACGGACTAGCAGAGACCCAGTACTTC
CASSLNGLAETQYF
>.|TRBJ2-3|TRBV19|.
TGTGCCAGTAGTCTCCGCGGCCTCACAGATACGCAGTATTTT
CASSLRGLTDTQYF
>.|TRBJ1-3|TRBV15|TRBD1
TGTGCCACCAGCAGAGAGAGGGGGCCCTTGGGCACCATATATTTT
CATSRERGPLGTIYF
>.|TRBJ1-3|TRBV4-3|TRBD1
TGCGCCAGCAGCCAGGATACTACAGGGGGTGGAAACACCATATATTTT
CASSQDTTGGGNTIYF